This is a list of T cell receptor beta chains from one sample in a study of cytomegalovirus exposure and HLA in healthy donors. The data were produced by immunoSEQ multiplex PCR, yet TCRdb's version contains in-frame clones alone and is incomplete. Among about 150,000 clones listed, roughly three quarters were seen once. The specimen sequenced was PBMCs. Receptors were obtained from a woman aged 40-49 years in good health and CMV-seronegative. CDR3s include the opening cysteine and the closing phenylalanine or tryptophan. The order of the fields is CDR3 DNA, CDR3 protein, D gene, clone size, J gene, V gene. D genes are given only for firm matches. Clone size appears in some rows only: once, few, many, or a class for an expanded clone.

TGTGCCAGCACCATCGGCACCGGGGAGCTGTTTTTT | CASTIGTGELFF | - | - | TRBJ2-2 | TRBV7-9
TGTGCCACCAGCACTCATTCCCAGGGGGGTACTGAAGCTTTCTTT | CATSTHSQGGTEAFF | TRBD1 | - | TRBJ1-1 | TRBV15
TGTTCCAGCAGCCCCTTCGCTAGCGGAAGCAACTACGAGCAGTACTTC | CSSSPFASGSNYEQYF | TRBD2 | once | TRBJ2-7 | TRBV7-9
TGCGCCAGCAGCTCCCTGACGGGGACAGGGACGGGCGAGACCCAGTACTTC | CASSSLTGTGTGETQYF | TRBD1 | - | TRBJ2-5 | TRBV5-1
TGTGCCAGTAGATGGCACCCGGAGGGGAATTGGGAGCAGTACTTC | CASRWHPEGNWEQYF | - | once | TRBJ2-7 | TRBV19
TGTGCCAGCAGCTCCCAGACAGGGAACCCGGAGACCCAGTACTTC | CASSSQTGNPETQYF | TRBD1 | few | TRBJ2-5 | TRBV7-9
TGCGCCAGCAGTCCCCGGGACATCTCTGGCTACACCTTC | CASSPRDISGYTF | - | - | TRBJ1-2 | TRBV5-1
TGCGCCAGCAGTGTAATACAGGGGGGAATTCAGCCCCAGCATTTT | CASSVIQGGIQPQHF | TRBD1 | - | TRBJ1-5 | TRBV10-2
TGTGCCAGCAGTTCCGGACAGGGAGACACTGAAGCTTTCTTT | CASSSGQGDTEAFF | TRBD1 | once | TRBJ1-1 | TRBV28
TGTGCCAGTAGTATCCCGACAGGCTCCAATCAGCCCCAGCATTTT | CASSIPTGSNQPQHF | - | - | TRBJ1-5 | TRBV19
TGTGCCAGCAGCCCAGGGCCCCAGGGGGTCTATGGCTACACCTTC | CASSPGPQGVYGYTF | TRBD1 | few | TRBJ1-2 | TRBV7-8